Below are 21 T cell receptor beta chains sequenced from a single sample in a study of blood T cells in healthy people across ages. Together with a sample-barcoded 5' primer, a J-beta primer mix was included in a second PCR lasting about 7 to 12 cycles. TCRdb fed the 5' RACE reads into MiXCR, producing one record per CDR3 protein. The sample includes roughly 2 million distinct CDR3 sequences, around 48% of them seen just once. The sample was blood. The receptor source for this set is a middle-aged woman in good health.

This clonotype was detected only a few times. This chain uses TRBV4-1 with TRBJ2-7; TRBD1 or TRBD2 may be the D gene (5 bases each). This CDR3 region has 13 residues. The germline V gene encodes CDR1 MGHRA and CDR2 YSYEKL. V lost 0 bases to trimming and J lost 4 bases, with 7 bases between them. CDR3 in amino acids: CASSQEGEYEQYF. The CDR3 coding sequence is TGCGCCAGCAGCCAAGAGGGGGAATACGAGCAGTACTTC.

The rearrangement joins TRBV12-3 or TRBV12-4 to TRBJ2-6, with unresolved D. V was clipped by 6 bases and J by 12 bases, with 9 bases between them. The CDR3 sequence is 11 residues long. In DNA, the CDR3 is TGTGCCAGCAGCATAGAAGGCGTCCTGACTTTC. Amino acid sequence: CASSIEGVLTF.

This rearrangement joins TRBV14 to TRBJ2-1; 11 bases line up with TRBD2. V lost 3 bases and J lost 6; bases outside the gene matches: 13. CDR3 length: 18 residues. Germline V gene data show CDR1 as SGHDN and CDR2 as FVKESK. CDR3: CASSHPTLAGGRGNEQFF. CDR3 coding DNA: TGTGCCAGCAGCCACCCTACGCTAGCGGGGGGCCGTGGCAATGAGCAGTTCTTC.

The chain carries TRBV28 and TRBJ1-1, with 8 bases identical to TRBD1. The ends lost 3 bases at V and 3 bases at J; junction bases unmatched: 6. The length of the CDR3 is 15 residues. Germline CDR1 and CDR2: MDHEN and SYDVKM. The CDR3 coding sequence is TGTGCCAGCAGTTTCGGGACAGGAGGGGACACTGAAGCTTTCTTT. Its translation: CASSFGTGGDTEAFF.

The V and J genes are TRBV2 and TRBJ1-5, with D maybe TRBD1 (6 bases). Per germline, CDR1 SNHLY and CDR2 FYNNEI. The CDR3 is 13 amino acids. V gave up 6 bases and J gave up 6 bases, with 12 bases separating them. CDR3 DNA: TGTGCCAGCAGAAGGACAGAGAGTCAGCCCCAGCATTTT. It translates to CASRRTESQPQHF.

This rearrangement joins TRBV24-1 to TRBJ2-5; 11 nucleotides agree with TRBD1. V lost 1 base, J lost 5 bases, and 5 bases stayed unmatched. This CDR3 has 16 amino acids. Germline CDR1 KGHDR, CDR2 SFDVKD. For the CDR3, the DNA is TGTGCCACCAGTGATTTCGGACAGGGGGCATGGGAGACCCAGTACTTC. This encodes CATSDFGQGAWETQYF.

This clonotype was seen a few times. The rearrangement joins TRBV7-9 to TRBJ2-1; D is perhaps TRBD2 (6 bases). CDR1 is SEHNR, CDR2 FQNEAQ, per germline (reference sequence). This CDR3 spans 15 amino acids. Deletions cut 4 bases from V and 0 bases from J, with 10 bases between. CDR3 sequence: CASSSSSASYNEQFF. Written as DNA, the CDR3 is TGTGCCAGCAGCTCCTCTAGCGCCTCCTACAATGAGCAGTTCTTC.

This rearrangement joins TRBV12-3 or TRBV12-4 to TRBJ2-1, with 7 bases identical to TRBD1. Unmatched junction bases numbered 8, after V lost 6 bases and J lost 3 bases. The CDR3 is 15 amino acids. The CDR3, as DNA: TGTGCCAGCAGCCCTGACAGGGCTAACTACAATGAGCAGTTCTTC. Translating gives CASSPDRANYNEQFF.

V is TRBV7-2 and J is TRBJ2-1; 8 bases match TRBD2. There are 14 residues in the CDR3. V was clipped by 8 bases and J by 7 bases; unmatched bases: 10. Germline V gene lookup returns CDR1 SGHTA and CDR2 FQGNSA. CDR3 sequence: CASAPGGPGNEQFF. The CDR3 nucleotides read TGTGCCAGCGCGCCGGGGGGGCCGGGTAATGAGCAGTTCTTC.

CDR3 coding DNA: TGTGCTAGTAGCTCCCGGGTAGGGACAGGGGCACCCTCTGGGGCCAACGTCCTGACTTTC. Translation gives CASSSRVGTGAPSGANVLTF. The chain combines TRBV7-7 with TRBJ2-6; TRBD1 matches 10 bases. Germline loops: CDR1 SSHAT, CDR2 FNYEAQ (reference sequence). CDR3 size: 20 residues.

The chain is built from TRBV4-3 and TRBJ2-6; 10 bases agree with TRBD1. The junction had 7 bases not matched to a gene; V was cut back by 4 bases and J by 1 base. This CDR3 contains 18 residues. In germline, CDR1 is LGHNA, CDR2 YSLEER. CDR3 region: CASSRGGQGGSGANVLTF. CDR3 nucleotides: TGCGCCAGCAGCCGGGGAGGACAGGGGGGTTCTGGGGCCAACGTCCTGACTTTC.

The J gene is TRBJ2-7, the V gene TRBV6-1; TRBD1 is a possible D gene (5 bases). V was cut by 2 bases and J by 0 bases, with 17 bases left in between. The CDR3 has 17 residues. Germline V lookup: CDR1 MNHNS, CDR2 SASEGT. DNA for the CDR3: TGTGCCAGCAGTGAAAGGACACCGAGACAGAGCTCCTACGAGCAGTACTTC. It specifies CASSERTPRQSSYEQYF.

The chain has TRBV3-1 and TRBJ1-4, with 9 bases fitting TRBD1. J lost 8 bases, V lost 2 bases, and 9 bases had no gene match. Germline V gene data show CDR1 as LGHDT and CDR2 as YNNKEL (reference sequence). CDR3 length: 16 residues. The DNA of the CDR3 is TGTGCCAGCAGCCAATATATCGGGACAGGGCAAGAAAAACTGTTTTTT. Protein sequence: CASSQYIGTGQEKLFF.

This chain uses TRBV6-6 with TRBJ2-3; the match to TRBD2 covers 7 bases. Germline V gene data show CDR1 as MNHNY and CDR2 as SVGAGI (reference sequence). V gave up 0 bases and J gave up 1 base; unmatched junction bases: 4. CDR3 length: 16 amino acids. The CDR3 is CASSYSRGGRTDTQYF. DNA for the CDR3: TGTGCCAGCAGTTACTCACGCGGGGGACGCACAGATACGCAGTATTTT.

This clonotype has more than one count but fewer than ten. This chain connects TRBV2 to TRBJ2-6; D remains unclear. Germline V lookup: CDR1 SNHLY, CDR2 FYNNEI. V was cut by 10 bases and J by 2 bases, with 6 bases left in between. This CDR3 has 12 residues. The CDR3 nucleotides read TGTGCCATCGACGCTGGGGCCAACGTCCTGACTTTC. Its translation: CAIDAGANVLTF.

This clonotype was seen more than once but under ten times. This chain uses TRBV5-6 with TRBJ2-1, with D tentatively TRBD2 (5 bases). The V gene's germline CDR1 is SGHDT and CDR2 YYEEEE. CDR3 length: 12 residues. V lost 4 bases and J 10 bases, leaving 12 bases between the germline ends. CDR3 protein: CASSRTVREQFF. The CDR3 DNA reads as TGTGCCAGCAGCCGGACTGTTCGGGAGCAGTTCTTC.

The J gene is TRBJ2-6, the V gene TRBV7-2, with a weak D call TRBD2 (5 bases). Deletions cut 5 bases from V and 2 bases from J, with 13 bases between. Per germline, CDR1 SGHTA and CDR2 FQGNSA. The CDR3 extends over 16 amino acids. The DNA of the CDR3 is TGTGCCAGCAGCCCCAAGACGGGAACTGGGGCCAACGTCCTGACTTTC. Protein: CASSPKTGTGANVLTF.

Turning to this clonotype: One end of the junction does not line up with germline, which may come from a read error. V gene TRBV10-2 combines with J gene TRBJ2-1, with 7 bases aligning to TRBD1. The CDR3 has 12 amino acids. CDR1 WSHSY and CDR2 SAAADI come from the germline V gene. The CDR3, as DNA: TGCGCCAGCATTGAGGGGGCCGGGGAGCAGTTCTTC. Protein product: CASIEGAGEQFF.

The J gene is TRBJ2-6, the V gene TRBV12-3 or TRBV12-4; a weak D match, TRBD1 (6 bases). V was clipped by 5 bases and J by 1 base, with 12 bases between them. The CDR3 spans 16 residues. The CDR3 bases are TGTGCCAGCAGTGTTACAGGGAAATCTGGGGCCAACGTCCTGACTTTC. Translation gives CASSVTGKSGANVLTF.

The rearrangement joins TRBV11-2 to TRBJ1-2; D might be TRBD1 (5 bases). V shed 2 bases and J shed 8 bases, with 21 bases lying between them. The germline V gene has CDR1 SGHAT and CDR2 FQNNGV. The CDR3 totals 16 residues. The CDR3 DNA is TGTGCCAGCAGCTTATTGGCGGGGGGATCTGACGAGGGCTACACCTTC. Its protein is CASSLLAGGSDEGYTF.

As to this clonotype: One end of the junction fails to match germline, which may point to a read error. The chain has TRBV18 and TRBJ2-7, with D unclear. The CDR3 runs 13 residues. CDR1 and CDR2 (germline): KGHSH, LQKENI. The CDR3 is CASPPGQSYEQYF. CDR3 bases: TGTGCCAGCCCACCCGGCCAATCCTACGAGCAGTACTTC.